The source of this TCR beta chain is a study of identifying expanded T cells in peripheral blood. General study findings and limits: Differentially abundant clones: around 1.2 between replicates, 16.4 at two to three weeks, under 25 at four. Variance in clone template counts between approximately two-week samples significantly increased with total template count across all healthy donors.

V gave up 1 base and J gave up 6 bases, with 12 bases separating them. Germline V gene lookup returns CDR1 MGHRA and CDR2 YSYEKL. The CDR3 spans 15 residues. Sequencing was performed with immunoSEQ multiplex PCR; in TCRdb, only in-frame clones are kept and a portion is missing. The sample carries 130,000 or so clones, 84% recorded once. This clone was picked up one time. What it recognizes is unknown. During the collection period, no donor immune events like infections were recorded. The chain joins TRBV4-1 to TRBJ1-4, with D possibly being TRBD1 (5 bases). The receptor was isolated from a person aged 18-70 years in good health. Input material: blood. CDR3: CASSQGDRSHEKLFF. The CDR3 region has the DNA TGCGCCAGCAGCCAAGGGGACCGATCTCATGAAAAACTGTTTTTT.